Below, 29 T cell receptor gamma chains from the same sample are listed, as sequenced in a study of Vδ1+ human thymocytes (dated by TCRdb to the late 2010s). Their specific antigens are unknown. Here is what the overall study found, with its caveats: Thymic TRG and TRD repertoires appeared highly polyclonal with Gaussian CDR3 length distributions, unlike oligoclonal peripheral blood repertoires.

The run used an Illumina MiSeq. RNA was isolated using the RNeasy mini kit, and reverse transcription was performed with Superscript III. CDR3 amplicons were generated by multiplex PCR with pooled V-gene forward primers and a constant-region reverse primer carrying Illumina adaptor overhangs. TCRdb reprocessed the public reads with the caller CATT; rows with the same DNA were merged afterwards. The sample includes tens of thousands of gamma-chain clones, with 20% to 25% observed a single time. The top ten clones comprise under 2% of the sample. The sample consisted of Vdelta1+ gamma-delta thymocytes from the thymus. According to the study, the label for this sample's cell subset or site signals: FACS-sorted CD3+ TCRalphabeta- TCRVdelta1+ TCRVdelta2- thymocytes. The receptors shown here come from a girl under two years old who had congenital heart surgery.

The chain recombines TRGV4 with TRGJ1 or TRGJ2. The length of the CDR3 is 15 residues. The J segment lost 0 bases and the V segment lost 0 bases, leaving 5 bases of the junction unmatched. CDR1 is EGSTGY and CDR2 is YDSYTSSV in the germline V gene. The CDR3 DNA sequence: TGTGCCACCTGGGATGGGCAATCGAATTATTATAAGAAACTCTTT. Its protein is CATWDGQSNYYKKLF.

This clone was recorded a few times. In the same sample, other DNA sequences code for this CDR3. The chain recombines TRGV2 with TRGJ1 or TRGJ2. After removal of 0 bases from V and 4 bases from J, the junction contained 6 bases not matched to a gene. Germline CDR1 is EGSNGY and CDR2 is YDSYNSKV. CDR3 size: 14 residues. This chain's CDR3 is CATWDGPGYYKKLF. The CDR3 nucleotides read TGTGCCACCTGGGACGGGCCAGGCTATTATAAGAAACTCTTT.

This clone was recorded a few times. The rearrangement uses TRGV8 and TRGJ1 or TRGJ2. V was pared by 2 bases and J by 8 bases, with 9 bases of the junction left unmatched. This CDR3 has 13 amino acids. From germline, CDR1 is VENAVY and CDR2 YDSYNSRV. CDR3 DNA sequence: TGTGCCACCTGGGATAAGGCTCGCCATAAGAAACTCTTT. Protein: CATWDKARHKKLF.

As regards this clone: In the same sample, other DNA sequences code for this CDR3. This chain links TRGV2 with TRGJ1 or TRGJ2. This CDR3 has 14 amino acids. Germline V gives CDR1 EGSNGY, CDR2 YDSYNSKV. The V and J ends lost 4 bases and 1 base, in that order; junction bases with no gene match: 7. The CDR3 region has the DNA TGTGCCACCTGGGATGCCCGTAATTATTATAAGAAACTCTTT. Protein sequence: CATWDARNYYKKLF.

This clone was seen only a few times. V usage is TRGV4 and J usage is TRGJ1 or TRGJ2. V lost 2 bases to trimming and J lost 0 bases; unmatched junction nucleotides: 4. This CDR3 comprises 14 residues. Germline loops: CDR1 EGSTGY, CDR2 YDSYTSSV. CDR3 nucleotides: TGTGCCACCTGGGATGAGGGGAATTATTATAAGAAACTCTTT. It specifies CATWDEGNYYKKLF.

Only a few counts were recorded for this clone. The V call is TRGV3, the J call TRGJ1 or TRGJ2. CDR1 and CDR2 from the germline V gene are VTNTFY and YDVSTARD (reference sequence). J was trimmed by 16 bases and V by 5 bases; bases with no gene match: 14. There are 11 residues in the CDR3. The CDR3, as DNA: TGTGCCACCTGGGCGGGACTATCGGCTCTCTTT. Translated: CATWAGLSALF.

About this clone: A much more abundant neighbour one base away suggests this may be a read error. This chain links TRGV2 with TRGJ1 or TRGJ2. The V gene's germline CDR1 is EGSNGY and CDR2 YDSYNSKV. The junction had 5 bases not matched to a gene; V was cut back by 0 bases and J by 9 bases. This CDR3 region has 12 residues. CDR3 DNA sequence: TGTGCCACCTGGGACGGGCCCTTTAAGAAACTCTTT. It encodes CATWDGPFKKLF.

The chain links TRGV8 to TRGJP2. This CDR3 region has 13 residues. Germline V lookup: CDR1 VENAVY, CDR2 YDSYNSRV. V was pared by 6 bases and J by 3 bases, with 4 bases of the junction left unmatched. The CDR3 reads CATWNRSDWIKTF. The CDR3 DNA is TGTGCCACCTGGAACCGTAGTGATTGGATCAAGACGTTT.

The chain links TRGV5 to TRGJP2. This CDR3 is built from 15 residues. CDR1 is VINAFY, CDR2 YDVSNSKD, per germline. The J segment lost 2 bases and the V segment lost 2 bases, leaving 5 bases of the junction unmatched. The CDR3 sequence: CATWDNGSSDWIKTF. The CDR3 DNA reads TGTGCCACCTGGGACAATGGGAGTAGTGATTGGATCAAGACGTTT.

The chain has TRGV3 and TRGJ1 or TRGJ2. The CDR3 has 13 residues. V shed 1 base and J 12 bases; nucleotides not matched to a gene: 12. Germline V gene lookup returns CDR1 VTNTFY and CDR2 YDVSTARD (reference sequence). Written as DNA, the CDR3 is TGTGCCACCTGGGACAGCCCTTCTCGTTGGAAACTCTTT. It codes for CATWDSPSRWKLF.

Judged by abundance, this clone is medium-sized. Other nucleotide sequences in the sample specify the same CDR3. V and J are TRGV2 and TRGJP2. With V trimmed by 0 bases and J by 2 bases, 3 bases remained unmatched. CDR1 and CDR2 from the germline V gene are EGSNGY and YDSYNSKV. This CDR3 region has 15 residues. CDR3 in DNA: TGTGCCACCTGGGACGGGCGGAGTAGTGATTGGATCAAGACGTTT. Residues: CATWDGRSSDWIKTF.

This clone was seen at least ten times. This chain links TRGV9 with TRGJ1 or TRGJ2. V lost 7 bases and J lost 6; bases outside the gene matches: 0. Germline CDR1 and CDR2: GITISATS and ISYDGTV (reference sequence). The CDR3 is 9 amino acids. The CDR3 bases are TGTGCCTTGTGTTATAAGAAACTCTTT. It encodes CALCYKKLF.

With respect to this clone: One junction end disagrees with the germline gene, perhaps due to a read error. The rearrangement joins TRGV3 to TRGJ1 or TRGJ2. The germline V gene has CDR1 VTNTFY and CDR2 YDVSTARD (reference sequence). The CDR3 contains 12 residues. This CDR3 is CATWDGHEKKLF. The CDR3 DNA is TGCGCCACCTGGGACGGTCACGAAAAGAAACTCTTT.

The genes are TRGV4 and TRGJ1 or TRGJ2. The junction had 10 bases not matched to a gene; V was cut back by 4 bases and J by 1 base. The CDR3 consists of 15 residues. CDR1 and CDR2 (germline): EGSTGY, YDSYTSSV. DNA of the CDR3: TGTGCCACCTGGGACGGGAGGATAAATTATTATAAGAAACTCTTT. Its protein product is CATWDGRINYYKKLF.

This clone was observed a few times. This sample also contains other DNA sequences that code for the same CDR3. The V call is TRGV2, the J call TRGJ1 or TRGJ2. The germline CDR1 and CDR2 sequences are EGSNGY and YDSYNSKV. The junction had 8 bases not matched to a gene; V was cut back by 1 base and J by 5 bases. CDR3 size: 14 residues. Here the CDR3 DNA reads TGTGCCACCTGGGACGGTAGGGATCATTATAAGAAACTCTTT. This encodes CATWDGRDHYKKLF.

About this clone: At the DNA level, this CDR3 is encoded by other sequences in the same sample as well. This chain links TRGV9 with TRGJ1 or TRGJ2. The CDR3 spans 14 residues. Germline V gene data show CDR1 as GITISATS and CDR2 as ISYDGTV (reference sequence). Germline trimming cut 2 bases from V and 1 base from J; bases unmatched to any gene: 5. CDR3 sequence: CALWEAANYYKKLF. The CDR3 region has the DNA TGTGCCTTGTGGGAGGCCGCAAATTATTATAAGAAACTCTTT.

Only a few counts were recorded for this clone. J is TRGJ1 or TRGJ2 and V is TRGV3. The CDR3 has 13 residues. The germline gives CDR1 VTNTFY, CDR2 YDVSTARD (reference sequence). V lost 3 bases to trimming and J lost 7 bases; unmatched junction nucleotides: 9. CDR3 residues: CATWDVVWYKKLF. For the CDR3, the DNA is TGTGCCACCTGGGACGTGGTTTGGTATAAGAAACTCTTT.

Points on this clone: In the same sample, other DNA sequences code for this CDR3. The gene calls are TRGV9 and TRGJP1. From germline, CDR1 is GITISATS and CDR2 ISYDGTV (reference sequence). The V segment lost 0 bases and the J segment 0 bases; nucleotides outside the gene matches: 1. CDR3 length: 15 amino acids. CDR3 nucleotide sequence: TGTGCCTTGTGGGAGGTGTATACCACTGGTTGGTTCAAGATATTT. Protein: CALWEVYTTGWFKIF.

Of note for this clone: At one end, the junction sequence differs from germline, possibly due to a read error. The rearrangement uses TRGV2 and TRGJP2. The CDR3 totals 14 residues. Germline loops: CDR1 EGSNGY, CDR2 YDSYNSKV. The CDR3 region is CATRDRSSDWIKTF. The CDR3 coding sequence is TGTGCCACCCGGGACCGTAGTAGTGATTGGATCAAGACGTTT.

The genes are TRGV4 and TRGJ1 or TRGJ2. Germline V gene lookup returns CDR1 EGSTGY and CDR2 YDSYTSSV. With 2 bases clipped from V and 11 bases from J, the junction kept 15 bases outside the gene matches. The CDR3 covers 14 residues. Written as DNA, the CDR3 is TGTGCCACCTGGGATGATCGGACATTATCGGAGAAACTCTTT. It translates to CATWDDRTLSEKLF.

The chain has TRGV8 and TRGJ1 or TRGJ2. Per the germline V gene, CDR1 is VENAVY and CDR2 is YDSYNSRV. Trimming took 5 bases from V and 10 from J; bases not matched to a gene: 14. The CDR3 has 13 residues. CDR3 coding DNA: TGTGCCACCTGGGGCCAACCCGTTTCGAAGAAACTCTTT. Its translation is CATWGQPVSKKLF.

The J gene is TRGJ1 or TRGJ2, the V gene TRGV8. The V gene end was trimmed by 0 bases and the J gene end by 6 bases; junction bases not matched to a gene: 5. CDR1 and CDR2 from the germline V gene are VENAVY and YDSYNSRV. The CDR3 loop spans 13 amino acids. CDR3 region: CATWDRIRYKKLF. CDR3 nucleotides: TGTGCCACCTGGGATAGGATACGTTATAAGAAACTCTTT.

The V call is TRGV5, the J call TRGJ1 or TRGJ2. Germline V gene lookup returns CDR1 VINAFY and CDR2 YDVSNSKD. The junction had 4 bases not matched to a gene; V was cut back by 5 bases and J by 0 bases. The CDR3 is 13 residues long. CDR3 sequence: CATWGWNYYKKLF. The CDR3, as DNA: TGTGCCACCTGGGGATGGAATTATTATAAGAAACTCTTT.

The chain couples TRGV8 to TRGJ1 or TRGJ2. The V and J ends lost 4 bases and 12 bases, in that order; junction bases with no gene match: 3. Germline lookup yields CDR1 VENAVY and CDR2 YDSYNSRV. The CDR3 runs to 9 residues. The CDR3 sequence: CATWDRKLF. The CDR3 DNA follows: TGTGCCACCTGGGACAGGAAACTCTTT.

This clone is deemed medium-sized (0.01 to 0.1%). The sample holds other DNA sequences that translate to the same CDR3. The chain carries TRGV3 and TRGJP2. The germline CDR1 and CDR2 sequences are VTNTFY and YDVSTARD (reference sequence). CDR3 length: 14 residues. With V trimmed by 0 bases and J by 4 bases, 2 bases remained unmatched. This CDR3 reads CATWDRLSDWIKTF. For the CDR3, the DNA is TGTGCCACCTGGGACAGGCTTAGTGATTGGATCAAGACGTTT.

J is TRGJ1 or TRGJ2 and V is TRGV9. V was pared by 5 bases and J by 12 bases, with 10 bases of the junction left unmatched. The CDR3 is 11 amino acids. Germline V gene sequence: CDR1 GITISATS, CDR2 ISYDGTV (reference sequence). The CDR3 DNA is TGTGCCTTGTGGGCGGTTGGGAGGAAACTCTTT. The encoded protein is CALWAVGRKLF.

The chain is built from TRGV3 and TRGJ1 or TRGJ2. CDR1 is VTNTFY, CDR2 YDVSTARD, per germline (reference sequence). V trimming: 0 bases; J trimming: 9 bases; junction bases outside the gene matches: 8. CDR3 length: 13 amino acids. This CDR3 is CATWDRPPRKKLF. In DNA, the CDR3 is TGTGCCACCTGGGACAGGCCCCCCCGTAAGAAACTCTTT.

This clone has just a few counts. V is TRGV2 and J is TRGJP2. V was clipped by 6 bases and J by 2 bases; unmatched bases: 12. This CDR3 spans 16 amino acids. Germline V lookup: CDR1 EGSNGY, CDR2 YDSYNSKV. CDR3 sequence: CATWRPAPSSDWIKTF. The CDR3 nucleotides read TGTGCCACCTGGCGCCCAGCCCCGAGTAGTGATTGGATCAAGACGTTT.

The table lists this clone with a few counts. This specimen includes other DNA sequences encoding the same CDR3. The chain is built from TRGV2 and TRGJ1 or TRGJ2. There are 12 residues in the CDR3. Germline values: CDR1 EGSNGY, CDR2 YDSYNSKV. The ends lost 0 bases at V and 9 bases at J; junction bases unmatched: 5. The CDR3 loop reads CATWDGHRKKLF. The CDR3 nucleotides are TGTGCCACCTGGGACGGGCATCGTAAGAAACTCTTT.